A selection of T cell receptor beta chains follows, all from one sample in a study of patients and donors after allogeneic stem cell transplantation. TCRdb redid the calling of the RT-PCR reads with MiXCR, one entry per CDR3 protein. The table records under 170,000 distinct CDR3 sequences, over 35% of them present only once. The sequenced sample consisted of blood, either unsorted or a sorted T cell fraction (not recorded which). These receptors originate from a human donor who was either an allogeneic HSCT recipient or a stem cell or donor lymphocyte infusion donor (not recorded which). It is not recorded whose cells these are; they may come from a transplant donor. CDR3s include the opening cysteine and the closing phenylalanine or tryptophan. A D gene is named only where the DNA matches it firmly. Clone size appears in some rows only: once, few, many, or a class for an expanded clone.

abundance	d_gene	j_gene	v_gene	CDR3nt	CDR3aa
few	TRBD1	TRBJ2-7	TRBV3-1	TGTGCCAGCAGCCAAGTATGGACAGGGAGCTCCTACGAGCAGTACTTC	CASSQVWTGSSYEQYF
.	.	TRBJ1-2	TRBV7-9	TGTGCCAGCAGTTCCCGACCAGACATGACAACCGGCTACACCTTC	CASSSRPDMTTGYTF
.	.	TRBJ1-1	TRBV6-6	TGTGCCAGCAGGCTACAGGTAGGGGGGAACACTGAAGCTTTCTTT	CASRLQVGGNTEAFF
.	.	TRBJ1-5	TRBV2	TGTGCCAGCAGTGAAGCGCTGGCCCGCAATCAGCCCCAGCATTTT	CASSEALARNQPQHF
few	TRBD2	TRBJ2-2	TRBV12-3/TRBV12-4	TGTGCCAGCAGTCCTCTAGCGGGGGCGAACACCGGGGAGCTGTTTTTT	CASSPLAGANTGELFF
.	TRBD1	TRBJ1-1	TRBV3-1	TGTGCCAGCAGCCCCCGGGACAGGGGGAACACTGAAGCTTTCTTT	CASSPRDRGNTEAFF
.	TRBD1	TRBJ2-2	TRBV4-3	TGCGCCAGCAGCCAATGGGGGACAGTAAACACCGGGGAGCTGTTTTTT	CASSQWGTVNTGELFF
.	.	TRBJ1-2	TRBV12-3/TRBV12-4	TGTGCCAGCCGGGGGGACCGAGACTATGGCTACACCTTC	CASRGDRDYGYTF
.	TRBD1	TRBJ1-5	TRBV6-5	TGTGCCAGCAGGGGCCGGGGACAGGGTTTGGGTCCCAATCAGCCCCAGCATTTT	CASRGRGQGLGPNQPQHF
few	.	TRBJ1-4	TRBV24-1	TGTGCCACCAGTGCCGGTAATGAAAAACTGTTTTTT	CATSAGNEKLFF
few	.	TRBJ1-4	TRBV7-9	TGTGCCAGCAGCTTAGCAACTCACAGATCAACTAATGAAAAACTGTTTTTT	CASSLATHRSTNEKLFF
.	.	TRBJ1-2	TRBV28	TGTGCCAGCAGTGACCCCTCCCGGGTCTACACCTTC	CASSDPSRVYTF
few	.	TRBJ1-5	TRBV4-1	TGCGCCAGCAGCCAGACGCCACCGACAGACCAGCCCCAGCATTTT	CASSQTPPTDQPQHF
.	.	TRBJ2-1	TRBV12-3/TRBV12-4	TGTGCCAGCAGTTTTCTCAGGCCCTACAATGAGCAGTTCTTC	CASSFLRPYNEQFF
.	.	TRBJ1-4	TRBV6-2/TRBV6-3	TGTGCCAGCAGTTACCCGCCCCGGGGGAATGAAAAACTGTTTTTT	CASSYPPRGNEKLFF
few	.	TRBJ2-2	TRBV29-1	TGCAGCGTCCTTGGGCCTGAGCCCGGGGAGCTGTTTTTT	CSVLGPEPGELFF
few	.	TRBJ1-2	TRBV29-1	TGCAGCTCGGAGGACAACTATGGCTACACCTTC	CSSEDNYGYTF
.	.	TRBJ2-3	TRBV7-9	TGTGCCAGCAGCTTAACTTCTAGCACAGATACGCAGTATTTT	CASSLTSSTDTQYF
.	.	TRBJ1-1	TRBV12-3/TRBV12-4	TGTGCCAGCAGAGCACCCGGGCTGCTGGGCACTGAAGCTTTCTTT	CASRAPGLLGTEAFF
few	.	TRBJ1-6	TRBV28	TGTGCCAGCAGTTCCCTTCAGGGCCGGCTCAGTTCACCCCTCCACTTT	CASSSLQGRLSSPLHF
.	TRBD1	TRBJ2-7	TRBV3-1	TGTGCCAGCAGCCATGACGGGACAGGGAGGTACTACGAGCAGTACTTC	CASSHDGTGRYYEQYF
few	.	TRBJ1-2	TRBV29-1	TGCAGCGTTGAAAGGGGATGGGGCTACACCTTC	CSVERGWGYTF
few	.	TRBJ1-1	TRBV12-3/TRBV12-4	TGTGCCAGCAGTTTTCGTTCGGGGGGAGATGAAGCTTTCTTT	CASSFRSGGDEAFF
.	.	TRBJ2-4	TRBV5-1	TGCGCCAGCAGCTTGGTTCAGGGGCAGCACCAGTACTTC	CASSLVQGQHQYF
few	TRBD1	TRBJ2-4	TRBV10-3	TGTGCCATCAGTGAGTCACAAGCTTACTCGGGACAGCCCAAAAACATTCAGTACTTC	CAISESQAYSGQPKNIQYF
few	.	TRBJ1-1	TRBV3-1	TGTGCCAGCAGCCAAACCAACACTGAAGCTTTCTTT	CASSQTNTEAFF
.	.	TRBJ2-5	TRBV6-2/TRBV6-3	TGTGCCAGCATGGGCCAGAGCTTCCAAGAGACCCAGTACTTC	CASMGQSFQETQYF
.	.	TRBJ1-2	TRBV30	TGTGCCTGGAGAATCGACGATAACTATGGCTACACCTTC	CAWRIDDNYGYTF
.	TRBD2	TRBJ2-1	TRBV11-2	TGTGCCAGCAGCTTAGACTGGATTAGCGGGGGTTTTGTCAATGAGCAGTTCTTC	CASSLDWISGGFVNEQFF
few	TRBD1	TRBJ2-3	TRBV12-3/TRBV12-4	TGTGCCAGCAGTACCGGACAGGGTAGCACAGATACGCAGTATTTT	CASSTGQGSTDTQYF
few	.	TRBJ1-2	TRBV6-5	TGTGCCAGCAGCCTGGGACAAATTTATGGCTACACCTTC	CASSLGQIYGYTF
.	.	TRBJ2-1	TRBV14	TGTGCCAGCAGCCAAGATACGGCAGTTGTCGTCAATGAGCAGTTCTTC	CASSQDTAVVVNEQFF
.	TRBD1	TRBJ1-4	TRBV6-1	TGTGCCAGCAGTGAACCGGGGACAGGGGCAAATGAAAAACTGTTTTTT	CASSEPGTGANEKLFF
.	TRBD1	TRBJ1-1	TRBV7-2	TGTGCCAGCAGCTCTATCTGGGACAGCCAACGGGAAACTTTCTTT	CASSSIWDSQRETFF
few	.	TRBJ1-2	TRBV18	TGTGCCAGCTCACCCAGGGAGATTTACTATGGCTACACCTTC	CASSPREIYYGYTF